The clone carrying this T cell receptor beta chain is categorized as medium-sized. These data are taken from a study of T cells in tumors after PD-1 blockade. Clones were read by immunoSEQ multiplex PCR, and TCRdb kept only the in-frame ones, dropping some. The sample contains more than 40,000 clones, 65% to 80% of which appear only once. V was trimmed by 5 bases and J by 0 bases, leaving 17 bases between them. This CDR3 is built from 17 residues. Per the germline V gene, CDR1 is MNHNY and CDR2 is SVGAGI (reference sequence). J is TRBJ1-3 and V is TRBV6-6, with D perhaps TRBD1 (5 bases). This TCR was sampled from a human donor with advanced basal cell or squamous cell carcinoma (not recorded which). This material consisted of PBMCs, taken before anti-PD-1 therapy. Here the CDR3 DNA reads TGTGCCAGCAGTCCCTGGCGGGACCCAATCTCTGGAAACACCATATATTTT. It codes for CASSPWRDPISGNTIYF.